The T cell receptor (beta chain) described here comes from a study of blood T cell repertoires in COVID-19. With 2 bases removed from V and 9 bases from J, the gap between germline ends came to 11 bases. Germline V gene lookup returns CDR1 MNHEY and CDR2 SVGEGT. This CDR3 is built from 14 residues. Sequencing was performed with immunoSEQ multiplex PCR; in TCRdb, only in-frame clones are kept and a portion is missing. The data show under 200,000 clones, 86% seen once. The specimen was peripheral blood. This TCR was sampled from a man aged 45-60 years with active or convalescent COVID-19. This chain joins TRBV6-2 or TRBV6-3 and TRBJ1-6; no firm D call. In DNA form, the CDR3 reads TGTGCCAGCAGTTACGAGGGTAGGCGTTCACCCCTCCACTTT. This encodes CASSYEGRRSPLHF.